The clone carrying this T cell receptor (beta chain) has at least ten counts. Libraries were prepared by immunoSEQ multiplex PCR; TCRdb keeps only in-frame clonotypes and omits some of them. Here the sample spans some 280,000 clones, 89% being singletons. Germline CDR1 is MRHNA and CDR2 is SNTAGT. The CDR3 is made up of 17 amino acids. V was clipped by 6 bases and J by 7 bases; unmatched bases: 15. The data belong to a study of blood T cell repertoires in COVID-19. The genes are TRBV6-4 and TRBJ2-1, with 10 bases lining up with TRBD2. The clonotype originates from a woman aged 40 to 50 who had recovered from COVID-19. The sequencing sample was made of peripheral blood. CDR3 nucleotide sequence: TGTGCCAGCAGCGACCATCCCCGCGGGACTAGCGTTAATGAGCAGTTCTTC. Its protein product is CASSDHPRGTSVNEQFF.